The 23 T cell receptor beta chains in this list originate from one sample, sequenced in a study of shared clonotypes between healthy human individuals (dated by TCRdb to 2019 to 2021). Library preparation was by the immunoSEQ multiplex PCR assay. TCRdb obtained this table from immuneACCESS and retained in-frame rearrangements with V and J assigned. These tables miss some clones; where compared with another copy, unresolved V genes account for less than half of the shortfall, and the remainder is unexplained. The sample has roughly 700,000 clones on record, roughly 70% of them singletons. Under 2% of the sample is in the top ten clones. The specimen sequenced was memory CD4+ T cells sorted from blood. The meaning of the sample's cell subset or site label: CD45RA-negative fraction. The source is a woman in her 30s in good health.

This chain links TRBV10-2 with TRBJ2-7, with 9 bases aligning to TRBD2. After removal of 8 bases from V and 0 bases from J, the junction contained 2 bases not matched to a gene. Germline V gene data show CDR1 as WSHSY and CDR2 as SAAADI. There are 13 residues in the CDR3. The CDR3 DNA reads TGCGCCAGCTTACTAGCGGGCTCCTACGAGCAGTACTTC. This translates into CASLLAGSYEQYF.

This clone was seen a handful of times. The V and J genes are TRBV6-1 and TRBJ2-1; TRBD2 agrees at 15 bases. V shed 10 bases, J shed 9 bases, and the junction held 7 bases outside the gene matches. From germline, CDR1 is MNHNS and CDR2 SASEGT. This CDR3 comprises 14 residues. This chain's CDR3 is CAIGLAGGNGEQFF. The CDR3 DNA reads TGTGCCATCGGACTAGCGGGAGGGAACGGTGAGCAGTTCTTC.

This clone occurred a few times. The rearrangement joins TRBV5-1 to TRBJ2-1; TRBD2 aligns across 8 bases. Per the germline V gene, CDR1 is SGHRS and CDR2 is YFSETQ. This CDR3 has 14 residues. V shed 3 bases, J shed 8 bases, and the junction held 7 bases outside the gene matches. Here the CDR3 DNA reads TGCGCCAGCAGCTCGGGAGGGCCGGGGGATGAGCAGTTCTTC. Protein sequence: CASSSGGPGDEQFF.

The rearrangement joins TRBV5-1 to TRBJ2-1; TRBD2 matches 10 bases. Germline-derived CDR1 and CDR2 are SGHRS and YFSETQ. The CDR3 runs 16 residues. J gave up 6 bases and V 0 bases, and 6 bases lay outside the gene matches. CDR3 in DNA: TGCGCCAGCAGCTTGGGACTAGCGGGCTCCGCCAATGAGCAGTTCTTC. The encoded protein is CASSLGLAGSANEQFF. Filled out from reference TRBV5-1 and TRBJ2-1, the complete variable domain reads KAGVTQTPRYLIKTRGQQVTLSCSPISGHRSVSWYQQTPGQGLQFLFEYFSETQRNKGNFPGRFSGRQFSNSRSEMNVSTLELGDSALYLCASSLGLAGSANEQFFGPGTRLTVL.

This clone showed up just once. The gene calls are TRBV11-2 and TRBJ2-7, with 10 bases fitting TRBD2. This CDR3 region has 18 residues. Germline V gene lookup returns CDR1 SGHAT and CDR2 FQNNGV. With 0 bases clipped from V and 0 bases from J, the junction kept 8 bases outside the gene matches. The CDR3 region has the DNA TGTGCCAGCAGCTTAGAATTGACTAGCGGGCCTAGCTCCTACGAGCAGTACTTC. It codes for CASSLELTSGPSSYEQYF. The whole variable domain, filled in from reference TRBV11-2 and TRBJ2-7, reads EAGVAQSPRYKIIEKRQSVAFWCNPISGHATLYWYQQILGQGPKLLIQFQNNGVVDDSQLPKDRFSAERLKGVDSTLKIQPAKLEDSAVYLCASSLELTSGPSSYEQYFGPGTRLTVT.

This clone was detected only a few times. The chain is built from TRBV11-2 and TRBJ2-2, with TRBD2 identical over 9 bases. The CDR3 spans 16 residues. The V and J ends lost 3 bases and 5 bases, in that order; junction bases with no gene match: 7. In germline, CDR1 is SGHAT, CDR2 FQNNGV. CDR3 in DNA: TGTGCCAGCAGCTTTGGGCTAGCGGGATTGACCGGGGAGCTGTTTTTT. Translating gives CASSFGLAGLTGELFF.

The chain recombines TRBV5-6 with TRBJ2-3; 10 nucleotides line up with TRBD2. The V gene's germline CDR1 is SGHDT and CDR2 YYEEEE. The CDR3 has 16 residues. After removal of 0 bases from V and 2 bases from J, the junction contained 3 bases not matched to a gene. The CDR3 is CASSLELAGDTDTQYF. The CDR3 region has the DNA TGTGCCAGCAGCTTGGAGCTAGCGGGAGACACAGATACGCAGTATTTT.

The V and J genes are TRBV5-4 and TRBJ1-2; D not certain. Trimming took off 1 base at V and 8 bases at J, with 18 bases between the two ends. The CDR3 spans 15 residues. Germline lookup yields CDR1 SGHNT and CDR2 YYREEE (reference sequence). The CDR3: CASSLLETPHQGYTF. The CDR3 nucleotides are TGTGCCAGCAGCTTGCTAGAGACCCCCCACCAAGGCTACACCTTC.

The chain carries TRBV5-4 and TRBJ1-4, with 7 positions matching TRBD1. The V gene end was trimmed by 4 bases and the J gene end by 0 bases; junction bases not matched to a gene: 9. The CDR3 is 17 residues long. Germline lookup yields CDR1 SGHNT and CDR2 YYREEE (reference sequence). CDR3 DNA: TGTGCCAGCAGCGCGACAGGGCCGTCTGCAACTAATGAAAAACTGTTTTTT. It specifies CASSATGPSATNEKLFF.

The rearrangement links TRBV7-2 to TRBJ2-1; the D gene is possibly TRBD2 (5 bases). CDR1 is SGHTA and CDR2 is FQGNSA in the germline V gene. Trimming took 3 bases from V and 8 from J, leaving 17 bases between them. The CDR3 is 15 amino acids. CDR3: CASSLSGLLTHEQFF. DNA for the CDR3: TGTGCCAGCAGCTTGAGTGGACTCCTTACCCATGAGCAGTTCTTC. Full variable domain (missing parts from reference TRBV7-2 and TRBJ2-1): GAGVSQSPSNKVTEKGKDVELRCDPISGHTALYWYRQSLGQGLEFLIYFQGNSAPDKSGLPSDRFSAERTGGSVSTLTIQRTQQEDSAVYLCASSLSGLLTHEQFFGPGTRLTVL.

This clone was picked up a small number of times. This rearrangement joins TRBV25-1 to TRBJ2-7, with 8 bases aligning to TRBD1. CDR3 length: 18 residues. The ends lost 6 bases at V and 0 bases at J; junction bases unmatched: 16. Germline lookup yields CDR1 MGHDK and CDR2 SYGVNS. The CDR3 protein is CASRGDRRTPRSSYEQYF. CDR3 in DNA: TGTGCCAGCAGGGGGGACAGGCGGACACCACGCTCCTCCTACGAGCAGTACTTC.

This chain uses TRBV28 with TRBJ1-5, with 7 positions matching TRBD1. Trimming at V came to 6 bases and at J to 2 bases, leaving 7 bases not matched to a gene. The length of the CDR3 is 15 residues. Per the germline V gene, CDR1 is MDHEN and CDR2 is SYDVKM. CDR3 bases: TGTGCCAGCAGGATAGGGGGCACCCGCAATCAGCCCCAGCATTTT. Its translation is CASRIGGTRNQPQHF.

This clone is a singleton in its sample. CDR3 in amino acids: CASTLGGQRHNEQFF. In nucleotides, the CDR3 is TGTGCCAGCACCCTAGGAGGTCAGCGACACAATGAGCAGTTCTTC. V gene TRBV9 combines with J gene TRBJ2-1, with D tentatively TRBD2 (5 bases). The germline V and J ends were trimmed by 6 bases and 5 bases, with 18 bases remaining between them. Per the germline V gene, CDR1 is SGDLS and CDR2 is YYNGEE. This CDR3 is 15 amino acids long.

A single count supports this clone. The V and J genes are TRBV4-1 and TRBJ1-1, with 9 bases identical to TRBD1. Germline V lookup: CDR1 MGHRA, CDR2 YSYEKL. This CDR3 is built from 19 residues. V trimming: 2 bases; J trimming: 5 bases; junction bases outside the gene matches: 18. Written as DNA, the CDR3 is TGCGCCAGCAGCCAAATGCCTCCGCTGAAACAGGGGGCCAAAACTGAAGCTTTCTTT. Translation gives CASSQMPPLKQGAKTEAFF.

This clone was detected once. The chain is built from TRBV7-8 and TRBJ2-7; 7 nucleotides agree with TRBD1. This CDR3 has 13 amino acids. J was trimmed by 6 bases and V by 5 bases; bases with no gene match: 7. Germline CDR1 and CDR2: SGHVS and FQNEAQ. The CDR3 coding sequence is TGTGCCAGCAGCGAACAAAGGGACAGCGAGCAGTACTTC. It yields the protein CASSEQRDSEQYF.

This clone came up once. The chain combines TRBV29-1 with TRBJ2-7, with 9 bases aligning to TRBD2. The junction had 9 bases not matched to a gene; V was cut back by 0 bases and J by 3 bases. The CDR3 runs 16 residues. Germline V gives CDR1 SQVTM, CDR2 ANQGSEA. The CDR3 sequence: CSVEEGPAGGDYEQYF. The CDR3 DNA follows: TGCAGCGTTGAAGAGGGGCCAGCGGGAGGTGACTACGAGCAGTACTTC.

This clone was seen repeatedly, ten times or more. The rearrangement links TRBV5-6 to TRBJ1-6; D remains ambiguous. CDR3 length equals 14 residues. Germline CDR1 and CDR2: SGHDT and YYEEEE. Trimming took 1 base from V and 8 from J, leaving 10 bases between them. CDR3 amino acids: CASSLLQQDSPLHF. The CDR3 DNA reads TGTGCCAGCAGCTTGCTTCAGCAAGATTCACCCCTCCACTTT.

Many counts were recorded for this clone. This sequence joins TRBV1 and TRBJ2-1; the D segment call TRBD1 is taken from the table without a DNA check. TRBV1 is assigned pseudogene status. The CDR3 is 12 amino acids. CDR3 sequence reads: CTGGQGYNEQFF. Written as DNA, the CDR3 is TGCACCGGGGGACAGGGCTACAATGAGCAGTTCTTC.

The chain links TRBV10-3 to TRBJ2-3, with TRBD2 matching 7 bases. The CDR3 runs to 13 residues. Germline CDR1 reads ENHRY; CDR2 reads SYGVKD. Germline trimming cut 11 bases from V and 2 bases from J; bases unmatched to any gene: 7. CDR3 coding DNA: TGTGCCCTCGGGGCGGGAGACACAGATACGCAGTATTTT. This gives the protein CALGAGDTDTQYF.

V usage is TRBV29-1 and J usage is TRBJ2-1; 7 nucleotides align to TRBD2. Trimming at V came to 2 bases and at J to 6 bases, leaving 13 bases not matched to a gene. From germline, CDR1 is SQVTM and CDR2 ANQGSEA. There are 16 residues in the CDR3. The CDR3 here is CSVEQTSRSRANEQFF. The CDR3, as DNA: TGCAGCGTTGAACAGACTAGCAGGAGTAGGGCCAATGAGCAGTTCTTC.

The V gene is TRBV7-9, the J gene TRBJ2-2; TRBD1 agrees at 7 bases. The CDR3 spans 16 residues. V shed 2 bases, J shed 3 bases, and the junction held 6 bases outside the gene matches. The germline V gene encodes CDR1 SEHNR and CDR2 FQNEAQ (reference sequence). The CDR3 loop is CASSLPDRVDTGELFF. CDR3 nucleotide sequence: TGTGCCAGCAGCTTACCAGACAGGGTGGACACCGGGGAGCTGTTTTTT.

The gene calls are TRBV7-9 and TRBJ1-2; D unresolved. This CDR3 region has 12 residues. Looked up from germline, CDR1 is SEHNR and CDR2 is FQNEAQ (reference sequence). Between the trimmed V and J ends, which lost 5 bases and 4 bases, there was a span of 8 bases. The CDR3 DNA reads as TGTGCCAGCAGCGCCCGGACCTATGGCTACACCTTC. Translation: CASSARTYGYTF.

This clone has a count of ten or more. This same CDR3 is encoded by further DNA sequences in the sample. This rearrangement joins TRBV6-6 to TRBJ2-7, with TRBD1 matching over 7 bases. The length of the CDR3 is 14 residues. Unmatched junction bases numbered 7, after V lost 6 bases and J lost 2 bases. Germline V gene sequence: CDR1 MNHNY, CDR2 SVGAGI (reference sequence). This CDR3 reads CASSFTGDPYEQYF. The CDR3 bases are TGTGCCAGCAGCTTCACAGGGGACCCCTACGAGCAGTACTTC.